This entry describes one TCR beta chain. Its antigen remains unidentified. Expressed TCRB transcripts were sequenced because the isolated RNA had all been reverse transcribed beforehand. Some clones are missing from TCRdb's copy, which holds only in-frame ones; the method was immunoSEQ multiplex PCR. The sample holds more than 300,000 clones, around 8% seen once. Germline assignment: CDR1 SGHVS and CDR2 FNYEAQ. The V gene lost 2 bases and the J gene lost 0 bases, with 17 bases spanning the gap. The CDR3 loop spans 17 amino acids. The entry originates in a study of beta chain features in type 1 diabetes. Overall study results and limits: TCRB CDR3s from Type 1 diabetes patients were moderately but significantly shorter in all four CD4+ subsets.

It was via CD45RO/CCR7/CD25/CD127/CD95/CD27 that CD4+ naive, central memory, regulatory and stem cell-like memory cells were sorted. This clonotype was sampled from a woman aged 18-29 years in good health. Sequenced: central memory CD4+ T cells from blood. V is TRBV7-6 and J is TRBJ2-7; TRBD2 is a possible D gene (5 bases). Here the CDR3 DNA reads TGTGCCAGCAGCTTAACCCTGCGACTACCGAGCTCCTACGAGCAGTACTTC. It codes for CASSLTLRLPSSYEQYF.